Listed below are T cell receptor beta chains from one sample, sequenced in a study of control samples from healthy donors and cancer patients. Profiling relied on immunoSEQ multiplex PCR, and the TCRdb table lists in-frame clones only, not all of them. Among about 120,000 clones listed, roughly 92% were seen once. The sample taken for sequencing was blood. The receptors originated from a man aged 18 to 30 in good health. CDR3s leave out the opening cysteine and the closing phenylalanine or tryptophan.

>TRBJ1-6|TRBV27
AGSFYNSPLH
>TRBJ2-1|TRBV15
ATRGAPRYNEQF
>TRBJ1-5|TRBV10-3
AISATDRGAQPQH
>TRBJ2-7|TRBV27
ASSRGQGFFYEQY
>TRBJ2-1|TRBV5-6
ASSLIGGYNEQF
>TRBJ2-7|TRBV30
AWSVPGISTDEQY
>TRBJ1-1|TRBV18
ASSPVGSNTEAF
>TRBJ2-5|TRBV6-5
ATKEWAQETQY
>TRBJ1-2|TRBV30
AWSLGSYGYT
>TRBJ2-1|TRBV19
ASSRDVSYYNEQF
>TRBJ1-4|TRBV6-5
ATSRGGTNEKLF
>TRBJ2-3|TRBV4-2
ASSQEFQVGGEADTQY
>TRBJ2-2|TRBV7-7
ASSLGQGAGELF
>TRBJ2-4|TRBV6-1
ASSEVAGLIAKNIQY
>TRBJ2-3|TRBV2
ASTPTDTQY
>TRBJ1-1|TRBV20-1
SASGGAEAF
>TRBJ2-3|TRBV19
ASSIGGQRFTDTQY
>TRBJ2-3|TRBV9
ASSTSSGGRTDTQY
>TRBJ1-5|TRBV6-1
ASSEGEQGWQPQH
>TRBJ1-1|TRBV5-1
ASSFRGRGNEAF
>TRBJ1-1|TRBV19
ASRRQIVTEAF
>TRBJ1-4|TRBV5-1
ASSLGGQDEKLF
>TRBJ2-3|TRBV9
ASSVYGDSTDTQY
>TRBJ1-1|TRBV28
ASSSPWWRGITEAF
>TRBJ1-2|TRBV12-1
ASSFGGLSQGYT
>TRBJ1-5|TRBV23-1
ARSFRDRHLACNQPQH
>TRBJ1-6|TRBV14
ASSQLANSPLH
>TRBJ2-7|TRBV3-1/TRBV3-2
ASSQAGAGGAYEQY
>TRBJ2-5|TRBV5-1
ASTLGTVSQETQY
>TRBJ2-1|TRBV10-3
AINEFGGVYEQF
>TRBJ2-5|TRBV7-9
ASRREGETQY
>TRBJ1-3|TRBV28
ATTVAPPGNTIY
>TRBJ2-7|TRBV25-1
ASSESGGTTYEQY
>TRBJ2-7|TRBV7-3
ASSLRGGLAGGPSYEQY
>TRBJ2-1|TRBV2
ASNAPRDPSYNEQF
>TRBJ2-7|TRBV29-1
SVGRQGPHREVC
>TRBJ2-5|TRBV5-1
ASSLGVVQETQY
>TRBJ1-6|TRBV15
ATSRDRGNSPLH
>TRBJ1-5|TRBV6-4
ASSESLQH
>TRBJ2-1|TRBV4-1
ASSELGGREGYNEQF
>TRBJ2-7|TRBV7-9
ASSDRDRSYEQY
>TRBJ2-5|TRBV6-6
ASRLAGGQETQY
>TRBJ2-7|TRBV11-2
ASSLGGGGLPYEQY
>TRBJ2-3|TRBV29-1
SVRSLADTQY
>TRBJ2-5|TRBV3-1/TRBV3-2
ASSQELAGKKTQY
>TRBJ1-2|TRBV5-4
ASSSGTLSYGYT
>TRBJ2-3|TRBV7-6
ASSRAGDATDTQY
>TRBJ2-1|TRBV19
ASSTSPSSSSYNEQF
>TRBJ2-7|TRBV19
ASSTPRSGGSYEQY
>TRBJ2-3|TRBV3-1/TRBV3-2
ASSRGDTQY
>TRBJ2-6|TRBV9
ASSVGQGAGANVLT
>TRBJ1-1|TRBV11-2
ASSTPRRGAEAF
>TRBJ1-1|TRBV6-5
ASSYQTNMNTEAF